This T cell receptor (beta chain) is from a study of shared clonotypes between healthy human individuals. TCRdb keeps only in-frame clones here, not all; method: immunoSEQ multiplex PCR. The sample holds some 660,000 clones, around 73% seen once. Germline CDR1 reads MNHNS; CDR2 reads SASEGT. Losses at the gene ends were 3 bases for V and 6 bases for J; bases not matched to a gene: 3. The CDR3 is 15 residues long. This clonotype was obtained from a woman aged 25-40 years in good health. The sample was memory CD4+ T cells sorted from blood. Subset: CD45RA-negative fraction. The chain recombines TRBV6-1 with TRBJ2-2; 11 bases match TRBD2. In nucleotides, the CDR3 is TGTGCCAGCAGTGAGACTAGCGGGATCGCCGGGGAGCTGTTTTTT. Translation: CASSETSGIAGELFF.